This entry lists 5 T cell receptor beta chains sequenced from one sample in a study of blood T cell repertoires in COVID-19 (dated by TCRdb to 2020 to 2022). Libraries were made using the immunoSEQ multiplex PCR assay. TCRdb holds this immuneACCESS table with in-frame rearrangements only. Some clones are missing; in checked studies, unresolved V genes explain under half, and the rest has no known cause. The sample table shows approximately 300,000 clones, and roughly 90% are seen once. The ten largest clones capture 1.5% to 2% of the sample. The source material was peripheral blood. These TCRs come from a woman in her twenties or thirties with COVID-19, enrolled during active disease.

The gene calls are TRBV5-5 and TRBJ1-1; the D is unclear. This CDR3 has 15 amino acids. Looked up from germline, CDR1 is SGHKS and CDR2 is YYEKEE (reference sequence). The ends were cut back, 0 bases at V and 1 base at J, with 10 bases in the middle. CDR3: CASSLVRVPNTEAFF. CDR3 nucleotide sequence: TGTGCCAGCAGCTTGGTAAGAGTACCGAACACTGAAGCTTTCTTT.

V usage is TRBV11-2 and J usage is TRBJ2-7, with a possible D match to TRBD2 (7 bases). The V end lost 5 bases, the J end lost 0 bases, and 14 bases lay between the germline ends. The CDR3 extends over 15 amino acids. Germline V gene data show CDR1 as SGHAT and CDR2 as FQNNGV. The CDR3 reads CASSHGGQSSYEQYV. CDR3 DNA: TGTGCCAGCAGCCACGGGGGGCAGAGCTCCTACGAGCAGTACGTC.

This clone was observed a few times. The chain combines TRBV6-5 with TRBJ1-3; D is unclear. Germline CDR1 reads MNHEY; CDR2 reads SVGAGI. The V and J ends lost 2 bases and 3 bases respectively, with 11 bases between them. This CDR3 is 15 amino acids long. The CDR3 reads CASSYGGGGGNTIYF. The DNA for the CDR3 is TGTGCCAGCAGTTACGGAGGAGGAGGTGGAAACACCATATATTTT.

This clone was observed a handful of times. The gene calls are TRBV4-2 and TRBJ1-2; D may be TRBD1 (6 bases). The CDR3 sequence is 14 residues long. V lost 4 bases to trimming and J lost 4 bases, with 13 bases between them. Germline V lookup: CDR1 LGHNA, CDR2 YNFKEQ. This CDR3 is CASSPSRGSYGYTF. The CDR3 coding sequence is TGTGCCAGCAGCCCGAGCAGGGGAAGCTATGGCTACACCTTC.

The chain couples TRBV6-6 to TRBJ2-7, with TRBD1 as a possible D gene (5 bases). The CDR3 spans 11 residues. Looked up from germline, CDR1 is MNHNY and CDR2 is SVGAGI (reference sequence). Trimming took 6 bases from V and 6 from J, leaving 9 bases between them. The CDR3 DNA sequence: TGTGCCAGCAGCCAGGGTCGCGAGCAGTACGTC. Residues: CASSQGREQYV.